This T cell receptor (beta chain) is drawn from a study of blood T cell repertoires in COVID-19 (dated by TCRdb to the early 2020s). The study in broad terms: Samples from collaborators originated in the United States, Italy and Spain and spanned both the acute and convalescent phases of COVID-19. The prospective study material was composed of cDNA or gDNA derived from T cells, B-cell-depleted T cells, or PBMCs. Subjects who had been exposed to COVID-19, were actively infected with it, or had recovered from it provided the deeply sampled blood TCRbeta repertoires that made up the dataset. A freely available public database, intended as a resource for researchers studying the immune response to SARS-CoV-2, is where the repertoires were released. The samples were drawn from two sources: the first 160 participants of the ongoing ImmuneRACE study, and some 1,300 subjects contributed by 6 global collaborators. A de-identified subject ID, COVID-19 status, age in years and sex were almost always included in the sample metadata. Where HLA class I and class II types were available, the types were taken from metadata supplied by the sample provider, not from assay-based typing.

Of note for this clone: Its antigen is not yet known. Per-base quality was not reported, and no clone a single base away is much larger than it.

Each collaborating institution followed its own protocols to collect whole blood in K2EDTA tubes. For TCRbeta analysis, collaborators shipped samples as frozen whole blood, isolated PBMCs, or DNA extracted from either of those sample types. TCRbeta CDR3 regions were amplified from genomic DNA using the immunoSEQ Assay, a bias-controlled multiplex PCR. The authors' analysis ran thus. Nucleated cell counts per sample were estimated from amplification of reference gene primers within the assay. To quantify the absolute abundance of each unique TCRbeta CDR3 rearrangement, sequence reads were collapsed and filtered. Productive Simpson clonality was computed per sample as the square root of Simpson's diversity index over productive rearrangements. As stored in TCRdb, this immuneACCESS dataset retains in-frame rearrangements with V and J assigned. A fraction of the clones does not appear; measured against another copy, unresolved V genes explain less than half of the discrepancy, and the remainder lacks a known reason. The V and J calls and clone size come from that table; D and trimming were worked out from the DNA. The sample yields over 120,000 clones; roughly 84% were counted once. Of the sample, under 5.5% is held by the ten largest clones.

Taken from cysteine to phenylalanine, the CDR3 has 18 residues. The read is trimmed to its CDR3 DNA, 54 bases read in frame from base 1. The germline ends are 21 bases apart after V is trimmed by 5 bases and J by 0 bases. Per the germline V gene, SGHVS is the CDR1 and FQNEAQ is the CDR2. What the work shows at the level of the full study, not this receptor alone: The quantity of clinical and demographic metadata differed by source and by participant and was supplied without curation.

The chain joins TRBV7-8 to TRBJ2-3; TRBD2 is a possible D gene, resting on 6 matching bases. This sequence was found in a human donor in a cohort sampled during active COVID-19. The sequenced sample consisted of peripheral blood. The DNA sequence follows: TGTGCCAGCAGCCCCAAGTGGCCGCGGGACTCTAGCACAGATACGCAGTATTTT. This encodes CASSPKWPRDSSTDTQYF.